The 13 T cell receptor beta chains below come from one sample, sequenced in a study of blood T cell repertoires in COVID-19. TCRdb's copy holds only in-frame clones and misses some; the assay was immunoSEQ multiplex PCR. The sample records 68,000 or so clones, just over 85% being singletons. The specimen was peripheral blood. These TCRs come from a man aged 50 to 60 with acute or convalescent COVID-19.

This clone showed up just a few times. This sequence joins TRBV6-5 and TRBJ2-7; 7 nucleotides match TRBD1. The CDR3 is made up of 15 amino acids. The germline V gene has CDR1 MNHEY and CDR2 SVGAGI. The junction had 11 bases not matched to a gene; V was cut back by 6 bases and J by 3 bases. The CDR3 DNA follows: TGTGCCAGCAGCTACGGACAGGCGACTTACTACGAGCAGTACTTC. This sequence encodes CASSYGQATYYEQYF.

The V and J genes are TRBV4-2 and TRBJ1-2, with D maybe TRBD1 (6 bases). V was trimmed by 0 bases and J by 2 bases, leaving 10 bases between them. CDR1 and CDR2 from the germline V gene are LGHNA and YNFKEQ. CDR3 size: 15 residues. The CDR3 loop reads CASSQDGQTNYGYTF. In nucleotides, the CDR3 is TGTGCCAGCAGCCAAGATGGACAGACGAACTATGGCTACACCTTC.

This chain joins TRBV4-1 and TRBJ2-5, with TRBD1 matching 8 bases. Germline loops: CDR1 MGHRA, CDR2 YSYEKL. The CDR3 sequence is 15 residues long. Trimming removed 0 bases from V and 10 bases from J; junction bases left unmatched: 10. CDR3 loop: CASSQERQGAAVQYF. CDR3 nucleotide sequence: TGCGCCAGCAGCCAAGAACGCCAGGGGGCAGCGGTCCAGTACTTC.

The chain uses TRBV3-1 (or the pseudogene TRBV3-2) and TRBJ1-4; a possible D gene is TRBD1 (5 bases). The CDR3 loop spans 14 amino acids. Germline V gene sequence: CDR1 LGHDT, CDR2 YNNKEL (reference sequence). With 7 bases removed from V and 7 bases from J, the gap between germline ends came to 16 bases. As DNA, the CDR3 is TGTGCCAGCACATATACCCTGGGGGGTGAAAAACTGTTTTTT. Translation gives CASTYTLGGEKLFF.

The genes are TRBV4-1 and TRBJ2-2; D might be TRBD2 (6 bases). CDR1 MGHRA and CDR2 YSYEKL come from the germline V gene. The CDR3 totals 17 residues. Deletions cut 4 bases from V and 4 bases from J, with 19 bases between. In DNA form, the CDR3 reads TGCGCCAGCAGCCCAAGAGATCGGGAGTGGGGCACCGGGGAGCTGTTTTTT. Translated: CASSPRDREWGTGELFF.

This clone was seen more than once but under ten times. The chain links TRBV9 to TRBJ1-1, with 10 bases that match TRBD1. The germline CDR1 and CDR2 sequences are SGDLS and YYNGEE. This CDR3 spans 14 amino acids. Unmatched junction bases numbered 6, after V lost 4 bases and J lost 6 bases. CDR3 loop: CASSPTGGKAEAFF. The DNA for the CDR3 is TGTGCCAGCAGCCCGACAGGGGGCAAGGCTGAAGCTTTCTTT.

The V call is TRBV18, the J call TRBJ2-7, with D perhaps TRBD1 (6 bases). The germline V gene has CDR1 KGHSH and CDR2 LQKENI. Trimming shortened V by 3 bases and J by 2 bases, and 11 bases separated the two germline ends. There are 14 residues in the CDR3. This chain's CDR3 is CASSPPQGPYEQYF. In nucleotides, the CDR3 is TGTGCCAGCTCACCCCCACAGGGCCCCTACGAGCAGTACTTC.

The rearrangement joins TRBV28 to TRBJ1-1; D unresolved. This CDR3 contains 15 residues. V lost 5 bases, J lost 1 base, and 14 bases lay in between. The V gene's germline CDR1 is MDHEN and CDR2 SYDVKM. Here the CDR3 reads CASSRGNLRNTEAFF. DNA for the CDR3: TGTGCCAGCAGTCGAGGGAATTTAAGGAACACTGAAGCTTTCTTT.

The chain carries TRBV6-4 and TRBJ1-6, with TRBD1 as a possible D gene (5 bases). Trimming left V 0 bases short and J 10 bases short, with 10 bases between. The CDR3 extends over 14 amino acids. In germline, CDR1 is MRHNA, CDR2 SNTAGT. The CDR3 is CASSDSSGDSPLHF. For the CDR3, the DNA is TGTGCCAGCAGTGACTCGTCGGGGGACTCACCCCTCCACTTT.

The chain links TRBV11-3 to TRBJ2-5; no clear D gene. The CDR3 contains 13 residues. V was cut by 4 bases and J by 3 bases, with 9 bases left in between. The germline gives CDR1 SGHNT, CDR2 YENEEA. The CDR3 region is CASSSLGEETQYF. The CDR3 DNA reads as TGTGCCAGCAGCTCGCTAGGTGAAGAGACCCAGTACTTC.

The gene calls are TRBV9 and TRBJ1-3; TRBD1 might be the D (5 bases). Germline-derived CDR1 and CDR2 are SGDLS and YYNGEE. Deletions cut 0 bases from V and 4 bases from J, with 8 bases between. CDR3 length: 14 amino acids. The CDR3 is CASSVAGLGNTIYF. DNA of the CDR3: TGTGCCAGCAGCGTAGCAGGGCTAGGAAACACCATATATTTT.

A remark on this clone: A read error may account for a junction end that differs from germline. The genes are TRBV10-1 and TRBJ2-5, with a tentative D call TRBD2 (7 bases). This CDR3 is 15 amino acids long. CDR1 and CDR2 from the germline V gene are WNHNN and SYGVQD (reference sequence). The DNA of the CDR3 is TGCGCCAGCAGTGGCCAGAGCGGGACACCGGAGATCCAGTACTTC. Translated: CASSGQSGTPEIQYF.

The chain has TRBV5-4 and TRBJ2-7; 7 positions agree with TRBD2. Germline CDR1 is SGHNT and CDR2 is YYREEE (reference sequence). The junction had 9 bases not matched to a gene; V was cut back by 0 bases and J by 3 bases. The CDR3 consists of 16 residues. The CDR3 loop reads CASSLAGGSDNYEQYF. CDR3 bases: TGTGCCAGCAGCTTGGCCGGGGGGTCGGACAACTACGAGCAGTACTTC.